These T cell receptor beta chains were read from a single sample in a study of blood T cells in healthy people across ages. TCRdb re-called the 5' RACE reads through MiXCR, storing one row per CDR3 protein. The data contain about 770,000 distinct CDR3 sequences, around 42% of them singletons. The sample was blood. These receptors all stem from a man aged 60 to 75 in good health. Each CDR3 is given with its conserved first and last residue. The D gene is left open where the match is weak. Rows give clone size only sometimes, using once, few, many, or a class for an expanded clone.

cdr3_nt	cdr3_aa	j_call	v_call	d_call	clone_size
TGCGCCAGCAGCTTGGCCCGGGGGAAGGGCTACGAGCAGTACTTC	CASSLARGKGYEQYF	TRBJ2-7	TRBV5-1	-	-
TGTGCCAGCAGCTCGACAGGTTACCCCTACGAGCAGTACTTC	CASSSTGYPYEQYF	TRBJ2-7	TRBV6-2/TRBV6-3	-	many
TGCGCCAGCAGCCGGTCTACTAGCGGGGGGTTAACAGATACGCAGTATTTT	CASSRSTSGGLTDTQYF	TRBJ2-3	TRBV5-1	TRBD2	-
TGCGCCAGCAAAACGGGGACACGGAATTCACCCCTCCACTTT	CASKTGTRNSPLHF	TRBJ1-6	TRBV4-3	-	-
TGTGCCACCAGCAACAGGGATTTTGACTATGGCTACACCTTC	CATSNRDFDYGYTF	TRBJ1-2	TRBV15	-	-
TGTGCCAGCAAAACCAGGGACGCGCCAAACACCGGGGAGCTGTTTTTT	CASKTRDAPNTGELFF	TRBJ2-2	TRBV6-2/TRBV6-3	-	-
TGTGCCAGCAGCATCGCCCTCACAGATACGCAGTATTTT	CASSIALTDTQYF	TRBJ2-3	TRBV7-2	-	-
TGCGCCAGCAGAACTACCCCCTCACAAGAGACCCAGTACTTC	CASRTTPSQETQYF	TRBJ2-5	TRBV5-1	-	-
TGCGCCAGCAGCCGGGCGGCTCCTATAGCCAAAAACATTCAGTACTTC	CASSRAAPIAKNIQYF	TRBJ2-4	TRBV4-1	-	few
TGTGCCAGCAGTGCGCGGGGGGAAGAGACCCAGTACTTC	CASSARGEETQYF	TRBJ2-5	TRBV6-1	TRBD2	few
TGTGCCAGCAGCGTCGGGACCGCTACGACAGATACGCAGTATTTT	CASSVGTATTDTQYF	TRBJ2-3	TRBV9	-	few
TGTGCCAGCAGCCAAGATGCAGGGGGTCTCCAGTTCTTC	CASSQDAGGLQFF	TRBJ2-1	TRBV4-2	TRBD1	-
TGCAGTGCTAGAGTCCAGACAGGGGGGGAGTATGGCTACACCTTC	CSARVQTGGEYGYTF	TRBJ1-2	TRBV20-1	TRBD1	-
TGTGCCAGCAGCATTTTAGAGCGGGGCGGGAACAATGAGCGGTTCTTC	CASSILERGGNNERFF	TRBJ2-1	TRBV5-5	TRBD2	-
TGTGCCAGCAGCGACGGACTAGGGGAGACCCAGTACTTC	CASSDGLGETQYF	TRBJ2-5	TRBV12-3/TRBV12-4	TRBD2	-
TGTGCCAGCAGTGTAAACAGGGAGGAGACCCAGTACTTC	CASSVNREETQYF	TRBJ2-5	TRBV2	-	few
TGTGCCAGCAGTTCCAACAGGGGGCCGGATGGCTACACCTTC	CASSSNRGPDGYTF	TRBJ1-2	TRBV27	TRBD1	-
TGTGCCAGCAGCTCAGCAGACGGCACAGATACGCAGTATTTT	CASSSADGTDTQYF	TRBJ2-3	TRBV7-9	-	few
TGTGCCATCAGCCCGACCACGTCCTACGAGCAGTACTTC	CAISPTTSYEQYF	TRBJ2-7	TRBV10-3	-	-
TGCAGTGCTAGAGACCCCGAGAGGACAGGGATTTACGAGCAGTACTTC	CSARDPERTGIYEQYF	TRBJ2-7	TRBV20-1	TRBD1	-
TGCAGTGCCTCCCCCGGGCCAGCTAACTATGGCTACACCTTC	CSASPGPANYGYTF	TRBJ1-2	TRBV20-1	-	-
TGTGCCAGCAGTGTTAGCGGCTACAATGAGCAGTTCTTC	CASSVSGYNEQFF	TRBJ2-1	TRBV6-1	-	few
TGCGCCAGCAGCTTTCAGGGACAGTTAACCTACGAGCAGTACTTC	CASSFQGQLTYEQYF	TRBJ2-7	TRBV5-1	TRBD1	-
TGTGCCAGCAGCTTTCCCGAGAACGAGCAGTACTTC	CASSFPENEQYF	TRBJ2-7	TRBV6-2/TRBV6-3	-	-
TGTGCCAGCAGCGCACAGCGGACTGTCTCTAGGAGCTACACCTTC	CASSAQRTVSRSYTF	TRBJ1-2	TRBV7-2	-	few
TGTGCCAGCAGTTCTATCGAGGGCGGAAAAGATGAAGCTTTCTTT	CASSSIEGGKDEAFF	TRBJ1-1	TRBV27	-	-
TGTGCCAGCAGCTCTCGAGAAGGGGGCGAGACGATTGACTTC	CASSSREGGETIDF	TRBJ2-4	TRBV7-9	TRBD1	once
TGCAGCGTTGCACAAGGGCGATCTGGGGCCAACGTCCTGACTTTC	CSVAQGRSGANVLTF	TRBJ2-6	TRBV29-1	-	-
TGTGCCAGCAGCGTAAGGCGTCGGAGCTCCTATAATTCACCCCTCCACTTT	CASSVRRRSSYNSPLHF	TRBJ1-6	TRBV9	-	few
TGTGCCAGCAGCTTAGTCCACTATGACAGGGTAAAATCCTACGAGCAGTACTTC	CASSLVHYDRVKSYEQYF	TRBJ2-7	TRBV7-2	TRBD1	-
TGTGCCAGCAGGAGGGACACGACTGACTACACCTTC	CASRRDTTDYTF	TRBJ1-2	TRBV2	-	-
TGCGCCAGCAGATCGGGGCAGGGAGGCACTGAAGCTTTCTTT	CASRSGQGGTEAFF	TRBJ1-1	TRBV4-3	-	-
TGTGCCAGCACCACCGGGAATCAGCCCCAGCATTTT	CASTTGNQPQHF	TRBJ1-5	TRBV6-5	-	few
TGCGCCAGCAGCTGGAGATCGGGACAACAAAGGGATGGCTCCACCTTC	CASSWRSGQQRDGSTF	TRBJ1-2	TRBV5-1	-	few
TGTGCCAGCAGTTGGCAGAATAATTCACCCCTCCACTTT	CASSWQNNSPLHF	TRBJ1-6	TRBV12-3/TRBV12-4	-	-
TGTGCCAGCGTGGACAGGGGCTACGAGCAGTACTTC	CASVDRGYEQYF	TRBJ2-7	TRBV6-1	TRBD1	-
TGCGCCAGCAGCTGGGGGGACAGGGACTATGGCTACACCTTC	CASSWGDRDYGYTF	TRBJ1-2	TRBV5-1	TRBD1	-
TGTGCCAGCTCACCAACGGCTGGAAGTGAGGCCAATACGCAGTATTTT	CASSPTAGSEANTQYF	TRBJ2-3	TRBV18	-	-
TGTGCCAGCAGTCGCTTTGAGGGCACTGAAGCTTTCTTT	CASSRFEGTEAFF	TRBJ1-1	TRBV25-1	-	-
TGTGCCAGCAGCACACTAGCGGGGGAAACCGGGGAGCTGTTTTTT	CASSTLAGETGELFF	TRBJ2-2	TRBV5-6	TRBD2	once
TGTGCCAGCAGTTACTCTCAGACCTTTAACTATGGCTACACCTTC	CASSYSQTFNYGYTF	TRBJ1-2	TRBV6-6	-	once
TGCGCCAGCCGGGGGGACACTAATTCACCCCTCCACTTT	CASRGDTNSPLHF	TRBJ1-6	TRBV5-1	-	-
TGCGCCAGCAGCCCGGACAGGGTGAACTACGAGCAGTACTTC	CASSPDRVNYEQYF	TRBJ2-7	TRBV4-3	TRBD1	-
TGTGCCAGCAGTCACCAGGGTTTGGGTTACAATGAGCAGTACTTC	CASSHQGLGYNEQYF	TRBJ2-4	TRBV6-5	-	-
TGCAGTGCTAGGGCCGACAGTCTGAAATCACCCCTCCACTTT	CSARADSLKSPLHF	TRBJ1-6	TRBV20-1	-	few
TGTGCCAGCAGTGGCTACAGGGTGGCAGATACGCAGTATTTT	CASSGYRVADTQYF	TRBJ2-3	TRBV2	-	-
TGTGCCAGCTCACTGACAGATCCCTACGAGCAGTACTTC	CASSLTDPYEQYF	TRBJ2-7	TRBV18	-	many
TGTGCCAGCAGTTTCGAGCCCGCCGGCTCACCCCTCCACTTT	CASSFEPAGSPLHF	TRBJ1-6	TRBV12-3/TRBV12-4	-	-
TGCAGTGCTAACCCACAGGGGTGCGAGCAGTACTTC	CSANPQGCEQYF	TRBJ2-7	TRBV20-1	TRBD1	once
TGCAGTGCTAGAGATTTAACACCTTACGAGCAGTACTTC	CSARDLTPYEQYF	TRBJ2-7	TRBV20-1	-	-
TGTGCCAGCAGAACAGGACAGGGGGGATATCAGCCCCAGCATTTT	CASRTGQGGYQPQHF	TRBJ1-5	TRBV12-3/TRBV12-4	TRBD1	few